These 14 T cell receptor beta chains were sequenced from one sample in a study of blood T cell repertoires in COVID-19. Data came from immunoSEQ multiplex PCR; TCRdb stores just in-frame clones and leaves some out. The sample lists roughly 280,000 clones; about nine tenths were seen once. The sample consisted of peripheral blood. The receptors derive from a woman aged 45 to 65 who had recovered from COVID-19.

A few counts support this clone. The V call is TRBV27, the J call TRBJ1-6; 7 bases fit TRBD1. The CDR3 is 14 residues long. Losses at the gene ends were 9 bases for V and 7 bases for J; bases not matched to a gene: 9. The germline V gene encodes CDR1 MNHEY and CDR2 SMNVEV (reference sequence). The CDR3 is CASATGTVNSPLHF. Written as DNA, the CDR3 is TGTGCCAGTGCCACCGGGACAGTGAATTCACCCCTCCACTTT.

This rearrangement joins TRBV19 to TRBJ2-7, with a possible D match to TRBD1 (5 bases). Germline loops: CDR1 LNHDA, CDR2 SQIVND (reference sequence). The CDR3 has 12 amino acids. V was pared by 4 bases and J by 6 bases, with 10 bases between. For the CDR3, the DNA is TGTGCCAGTAGTACCCAGGGAAGCGAGCAGTACTTC. Translation: CASSTQGSEQYF.

The chain uses TRBV7-9 and TRBJ1-2; TRBD1 matches 7 bases. Germline V gene lookup returns CDR1 SEHNR and CDR2 FQNEAQ (reference sequence). V gave up 5 bases and J gave up 4 bases; unmatched junction bases: 10. The CDR3 spans 15 residues. The CDR3 spells CASSPRQGLIYGYTF. The CDR3 coding sequence is TGTGCCAGCAGCCCACGACAGGGTCTCATCTATGGCTACACCTTC.

This clone has more than one count but fewer than ten. This chain uses TRBV7-2 with TRBJ1-1, with a weak D call TRBD1 (5 bases). This CDR3 has 14 amino acids. Trimming shortened V by 5 bases and J by 0 bases, and 10 bases separated the two germline ends. Per the germline V gene, CDR1 is SGHTA and CDR2 is FQGNSA. This CDR3 reads CASSRGLMNTEAFF. CDR3 in DNA: TGTGCCAGCAGCAGGGGCCTTATGAACACTGAAGCTTTCTTT.

The genes are TRBV6-6 and TRBJ2-2; tentatively, D is TRBD2 (6 bases). Germline CDR1 is MNHNY and CDR2 is SVGAGI (reference sequence). CDR3 length: 14 amino acids. Trimming pared 2 bases from V and 3 bases from J, leaving 7 bases between. CDR3 bases: TGTGCCAGCAGTTACACGGGAGACACCGGGGAGCTGTTTTTT. Translating gives CASSYTGDTGELFF.

The chain uses TRBV2 and TRBJ1-2; 7 positions agree with TRBD1. The CDR3 consists of 14 residues. The germline CDR1 and CDR2 sequences are SNHLY and FYNNEI. Trimming took 1 base from V and 5 from J; bases not matched to a gene: 4. The CDR3 DNA sequence: TGTGCCAGCAGTGAAGAGGGGGCGGTATATGGCTACACCTTC. Translation: CASSEEGAVYGYTF. The whole variable domain, filled in from reference TRBV2 and TRBJ1-2, reads EPEVTQTPSHQVTQMGQEVILRCVPISNHLYFYWYRQILGQKVEFLVSFYNNEISEKSEIFDDQFSVERPDGSNFTLKIRSTKLEDSAMYFCASSEEGAVYGYTFGSGTRLTVV.

This chain uses TRBV28 with TRBJ2-1, with 7 bases matching TRBD2. The CDR3 has 15 residues. CDR1 is MDHEN and CDR2 is SYDVKM in the germline V gene. V shed 6 bases and J 3 bases; nucleotides not matched to a gene: 8. CDR3 in amino acids: CASSLGLTLYNEQFF. CDR3 in DNA: TGTGCCAGCAGCTTGGGACTAACCCTCTACAATGAGCAGTTCTTC. Combining the CDR3 with reference TRBV28 and TRBJ2-1 gives the whole variable domain DVKVTQSSRYLVKRTGEKVFLECVQDMDHENMFWYRQDPGLGLRLIYFSYDVKMKEKGDIPEGYSVSREKKERFSLILESASTNQTSMYLCASSLGLTLYNEQFFGPGTRLTVL.

This rearrangement joins TRBV24-1 to TRBJ2-1; D gene uncertain. This CDR3 region has 13 residues. Germline CDR1 reads KGHDR; CDR2 reads SFDVKD. Trimming removed 4 bases at V and 3 bases at J, with 6 bases between. The CDR3 sequence: CATSDHYYNEQFF. The CDR3 DNA follows: TGTGCCACCAGTGACCACTACTACAATGAGCAGTTCTTC.

The V call is TRBV7-9, the J call TRBJ1-5, with TRBD1 matching 12 bases. The CDR3 is 15 residues long. Germline trimming cut 0 bases from V and 6 bases from J; bases unmatched to any gene: 0. The germline gives CDR1 SEHNR, CDR2 FQNEAQ (reference sequence). CDR3 protein: CASSLAGQGAQPQHF. In DNA form, the CDR3 reads TGTGCCAGCAGCTTAGCGGGACAGGGGGCTCAGCCCCAGCATTTT.

The chain joins TRBV12-5 to TRBJ2-5; 9 nucleotides agree with TRBD1. The CDR3 consists of 13 residues. The trim removed 6 bases at V and 4 bases at J, leaving 3 bases unmatched. In germline, CDR1 is LGHNT, CDR2 FRNRAP. Here the CDR3 reads CASGSDRGETQYF. In DNA form, the CDR3 reads TGTGCTAGTGGCTCGGACAGGGGAGAGACCCAGTACTTC.

The chain combines TRBV6-5 with TRBJ1-1; no firm D call. Germline V gene sequence: CDR1 MNHEY, CDR2 SVGAGI. The CDR3 is made up of 14 amino acids. V lost 1 base and J 8 bases, leaving 14 bases between the germline ends. The CDR3 sequence: CASSYLERASEAFF. DNA of the CDR3: TGTGCCAGCAGTTACTTAGAGAGGGCTTCGGAAGCTTTCTTT.

The V call is TRBV11-2, the J call TRBJ1-2; D uncertain. CDR3 length equals 15 residues. Germline CDR1 reads SGHAT; CDR2 reads FQNNGV. V was cut by 5 bases and J by 5 bases, with 18 bases left in between. The chain's CDR3 is CASSPLVAGGYGYTF. CDR3 DNA: TGTGCCAGCAGCCCCCTTGTCGCGGGAGGATATGGCTACACCTTC.

This clone came up once. The V and J genes are TRBV4-3 and TRBJ2-1; 14 bases map to TRBD2. The CDR3 contains 20 residues. Per germline, CDR1 LGHNA and CDR2 YSLEER. V was clipped by 2 bases and J by 4 bases; unmatched bases: 13. CDR3 nucleotides: TGCGCCAGCAGCCAATCTCTGACTAGCGGGAGGGGGGGCCTGTACAATGAGCAGTTCTTC. This sequence encodes CASSQSLTSGRGGLYNEQFF.

This chain links TRBV7-3 with TRBJ2-1, with a weak D call TRBD2 (5 bases). The CDR3 extends over 13 amino acids. Germline V gene lookup returns CDR1 SGHTA and CDR2 FQGTGA. The V gene lost 5 bases and the J gene lost 8 bases, with 13 bases spanning the gap. The CDR3 DNA reads TGTGCCAGCAGCCCTCCCGCGGGCCATGAGCAGTTCTTC. The encoded protein is CASSPPAGHEQFF.